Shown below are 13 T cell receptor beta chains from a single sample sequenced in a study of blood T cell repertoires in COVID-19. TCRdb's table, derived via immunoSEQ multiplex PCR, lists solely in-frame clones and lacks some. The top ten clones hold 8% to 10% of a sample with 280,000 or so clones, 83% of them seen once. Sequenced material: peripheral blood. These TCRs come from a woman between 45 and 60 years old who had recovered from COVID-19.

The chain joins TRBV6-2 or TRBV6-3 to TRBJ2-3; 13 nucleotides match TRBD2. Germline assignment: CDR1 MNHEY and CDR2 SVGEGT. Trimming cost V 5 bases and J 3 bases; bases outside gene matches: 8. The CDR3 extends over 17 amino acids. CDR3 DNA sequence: TGTGCCAGCAGTCAGTCCGGGGGACTAGCGGGGACAGATACGCAGTATTTT. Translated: CASSQSGGLAGTDTQYF.

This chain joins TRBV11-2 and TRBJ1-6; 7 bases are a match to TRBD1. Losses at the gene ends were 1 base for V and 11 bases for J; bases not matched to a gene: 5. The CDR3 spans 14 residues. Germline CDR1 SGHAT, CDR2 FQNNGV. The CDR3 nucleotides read TGTGCCAGCAGCTTAGGGACAGGACCCACACCCCTCCACTTT. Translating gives CASSLGTGPTPLHF.

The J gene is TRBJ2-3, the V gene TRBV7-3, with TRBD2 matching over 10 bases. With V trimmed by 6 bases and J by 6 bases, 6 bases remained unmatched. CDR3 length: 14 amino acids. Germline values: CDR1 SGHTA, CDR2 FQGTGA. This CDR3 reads CASSLAGAHDTQYF. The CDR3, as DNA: TGTGCCAGCAGTCTAGCGGGGGCCCACGATACGCAGTATTTT.

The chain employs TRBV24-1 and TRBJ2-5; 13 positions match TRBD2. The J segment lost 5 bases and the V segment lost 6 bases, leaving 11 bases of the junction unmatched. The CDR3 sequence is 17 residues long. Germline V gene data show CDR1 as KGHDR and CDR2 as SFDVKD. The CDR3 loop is CATSSVRTSGSMETQYF. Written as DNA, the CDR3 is TGTGCCACCAGTTCCGTCCGGACTAGCGGGAGTATGGAGACCCAGTACTTC.

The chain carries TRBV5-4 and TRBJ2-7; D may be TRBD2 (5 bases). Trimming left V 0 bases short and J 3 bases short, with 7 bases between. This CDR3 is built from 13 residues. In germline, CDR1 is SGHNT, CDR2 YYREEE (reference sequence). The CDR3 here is CASSLGGNYEQYF. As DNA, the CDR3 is TGTGCCAGCAGCTTGGGAGGGAACTACGAGCAGTACTTC.

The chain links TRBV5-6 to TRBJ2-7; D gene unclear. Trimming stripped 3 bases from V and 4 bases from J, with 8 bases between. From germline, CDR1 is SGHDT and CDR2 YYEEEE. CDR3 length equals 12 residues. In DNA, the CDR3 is TGTGCCAGCAGCTCACTCAATTACGAGCAGTACTTC. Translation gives CASSSLNYEQYF.

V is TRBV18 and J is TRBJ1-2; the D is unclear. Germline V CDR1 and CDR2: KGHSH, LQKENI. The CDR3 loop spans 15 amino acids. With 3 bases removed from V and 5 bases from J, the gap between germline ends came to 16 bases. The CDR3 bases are TGTGCCAGCTCACCTGTACCAGAACCTTCGTATGGCTACACCTTC. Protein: CASSPVPEPSYGYTF.

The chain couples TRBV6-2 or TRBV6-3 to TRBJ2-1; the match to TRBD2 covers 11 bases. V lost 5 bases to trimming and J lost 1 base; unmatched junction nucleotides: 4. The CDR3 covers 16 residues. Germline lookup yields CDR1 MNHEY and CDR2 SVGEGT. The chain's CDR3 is CASSPTSGTSYNEQFF. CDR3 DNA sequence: TGTGCCAGCAGTCCGACTAGCGGGACTTCCTACAATGAGCAGTTCTTC.

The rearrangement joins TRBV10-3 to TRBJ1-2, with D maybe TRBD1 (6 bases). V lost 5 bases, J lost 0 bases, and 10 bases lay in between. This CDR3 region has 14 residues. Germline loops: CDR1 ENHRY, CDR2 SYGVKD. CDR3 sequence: CAISWDTANYGYTF. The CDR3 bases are TGTGCCATCAGTTGGGACACCGCTAACTATGGCTACACCTTC.

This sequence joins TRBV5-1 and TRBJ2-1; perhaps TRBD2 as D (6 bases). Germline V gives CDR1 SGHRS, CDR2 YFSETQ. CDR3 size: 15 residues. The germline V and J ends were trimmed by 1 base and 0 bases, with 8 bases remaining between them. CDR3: CASSLLASSYNEQFF. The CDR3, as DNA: TGCGCCAGCAGCTTGCTAGCGAGCTCCTACAATGAGCAGTTCTTC.

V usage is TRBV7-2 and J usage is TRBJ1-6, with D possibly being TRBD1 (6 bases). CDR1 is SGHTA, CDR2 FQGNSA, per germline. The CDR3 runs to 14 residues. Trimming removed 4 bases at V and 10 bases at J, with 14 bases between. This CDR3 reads CASSSLDSRSPLHF. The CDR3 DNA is TGTGCCAGCAGCTCCCTGGACAGCCGCTCACCCCTCCACTTT.

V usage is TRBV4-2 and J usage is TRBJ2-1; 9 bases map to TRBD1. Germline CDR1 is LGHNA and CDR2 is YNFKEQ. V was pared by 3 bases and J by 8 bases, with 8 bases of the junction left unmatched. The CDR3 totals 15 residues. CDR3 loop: CASSHLGQGPDEQFF. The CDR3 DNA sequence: TGTGCCAGCAGCCATCTTGGACAGGGGCCGGATGAGCAGTTCTTC.

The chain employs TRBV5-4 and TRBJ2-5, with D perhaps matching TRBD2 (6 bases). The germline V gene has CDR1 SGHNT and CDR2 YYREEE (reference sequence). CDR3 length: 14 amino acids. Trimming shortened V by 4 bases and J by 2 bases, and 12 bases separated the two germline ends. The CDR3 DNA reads TGTGCCAGCAGCGGAGTGGGGGGACAAGAGACCCAGTACTTC. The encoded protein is CASSGVGGQETQYF.